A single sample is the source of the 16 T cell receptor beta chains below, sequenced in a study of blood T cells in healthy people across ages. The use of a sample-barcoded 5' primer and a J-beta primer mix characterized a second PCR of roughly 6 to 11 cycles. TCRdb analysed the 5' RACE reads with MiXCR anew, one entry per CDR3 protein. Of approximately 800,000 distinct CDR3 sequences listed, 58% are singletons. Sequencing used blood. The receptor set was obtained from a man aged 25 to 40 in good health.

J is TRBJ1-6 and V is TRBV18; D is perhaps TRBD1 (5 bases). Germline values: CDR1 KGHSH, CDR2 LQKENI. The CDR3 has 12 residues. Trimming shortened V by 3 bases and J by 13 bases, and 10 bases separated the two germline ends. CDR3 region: CASSPGLSPLHF. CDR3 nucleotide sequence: TGTGCCAGCTCACCGGGACTTTCCCCCCTCCACTTT.

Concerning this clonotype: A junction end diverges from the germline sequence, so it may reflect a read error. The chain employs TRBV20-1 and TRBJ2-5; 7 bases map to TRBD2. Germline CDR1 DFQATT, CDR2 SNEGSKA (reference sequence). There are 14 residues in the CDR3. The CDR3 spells CSASTGGLQEAQYF. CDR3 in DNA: TGCAGTGCTAGTACGGGAGGCCTACAAGAGGCCCAGTACTTC.

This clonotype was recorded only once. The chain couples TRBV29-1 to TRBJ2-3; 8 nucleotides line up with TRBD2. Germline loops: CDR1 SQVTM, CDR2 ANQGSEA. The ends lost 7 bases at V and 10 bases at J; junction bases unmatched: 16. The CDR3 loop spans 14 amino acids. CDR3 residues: CSGYDSGFGRAQYF. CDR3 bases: TGCAGCGGGTACGACAGCGGGTTCGGGAGGGCGCAGTATTTT.

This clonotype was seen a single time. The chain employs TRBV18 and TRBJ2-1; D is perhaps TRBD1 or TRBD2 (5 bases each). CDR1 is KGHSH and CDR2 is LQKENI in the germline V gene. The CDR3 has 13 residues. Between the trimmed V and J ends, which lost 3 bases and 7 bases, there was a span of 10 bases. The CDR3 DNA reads TGTGCCAGCTCACCGGGGACCAGGAATGAGCAGTTCTTC. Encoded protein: CASSPGTRNEQFF.

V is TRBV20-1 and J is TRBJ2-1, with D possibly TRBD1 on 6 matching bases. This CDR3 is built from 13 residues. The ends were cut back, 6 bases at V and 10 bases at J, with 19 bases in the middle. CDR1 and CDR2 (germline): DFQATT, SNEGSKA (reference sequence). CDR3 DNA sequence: TGCAGTGCCCGATGGGGGCGCATCTACGAGCAGTTCTTC. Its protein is CSARWGRIYEQFF.

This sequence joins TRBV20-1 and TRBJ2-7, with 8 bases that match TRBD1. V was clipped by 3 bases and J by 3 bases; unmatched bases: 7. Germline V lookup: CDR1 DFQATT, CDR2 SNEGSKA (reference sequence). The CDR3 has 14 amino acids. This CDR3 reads CSASKGQASYEQYF. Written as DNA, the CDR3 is TGCAGTGCTAGTAAGGGACAGGCGAGCTACGAGCAGTACTTC.

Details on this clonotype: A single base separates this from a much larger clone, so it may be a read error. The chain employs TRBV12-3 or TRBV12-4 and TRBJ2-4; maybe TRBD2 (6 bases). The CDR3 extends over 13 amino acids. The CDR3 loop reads CASSLYGGNSQYF. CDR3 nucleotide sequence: TGTGCCAGCAGTTTATACGGGGGAAACAGTCAGTACTTC.

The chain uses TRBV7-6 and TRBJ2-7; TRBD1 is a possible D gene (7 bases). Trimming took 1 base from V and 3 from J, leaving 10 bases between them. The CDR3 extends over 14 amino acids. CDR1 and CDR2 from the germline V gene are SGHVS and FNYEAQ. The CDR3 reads CASSLEQGGYEQYF. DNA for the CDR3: TGTGCCAGCAGCTTAGAGCAGGGGGGCTACGAGCAGTACTTC. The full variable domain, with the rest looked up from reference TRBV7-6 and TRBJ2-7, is GAGVSQSPRYKVTKRGQDVALRCDPISGHVSLYWYRQALGQGPEFLTYFNYEAQQDKSGLPNDRFSAERPEGSISTLTIQRTEQRDSAMYRCASSLEQGGYEQYFGPGTRLTVT.

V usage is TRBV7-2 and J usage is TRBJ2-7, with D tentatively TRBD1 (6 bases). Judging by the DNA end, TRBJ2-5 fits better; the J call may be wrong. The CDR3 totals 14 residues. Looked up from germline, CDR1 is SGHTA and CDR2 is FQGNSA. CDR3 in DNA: TGTGCCAGCAGCTTAGAAGGAAGGGGGAAGACCCAGTACTTC. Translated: CASSLEGRGKTQYF.

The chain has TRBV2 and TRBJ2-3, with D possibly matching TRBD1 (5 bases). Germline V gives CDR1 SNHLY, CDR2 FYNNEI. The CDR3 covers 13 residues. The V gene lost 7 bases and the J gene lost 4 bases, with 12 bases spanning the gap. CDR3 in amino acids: CASKAGQSDTQYF. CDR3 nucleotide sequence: TGTGCCAGCAAGGCAGGGCAATCAGATACGCAGTATTTT.

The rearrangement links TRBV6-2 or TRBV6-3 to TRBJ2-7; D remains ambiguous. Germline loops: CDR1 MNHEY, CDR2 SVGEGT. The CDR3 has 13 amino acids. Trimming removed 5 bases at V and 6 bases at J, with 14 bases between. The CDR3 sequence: CASSTTINREQYF. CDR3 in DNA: TGTGCCAGCAGTACCACTATAAATCGCGAGCAGTACTTC.

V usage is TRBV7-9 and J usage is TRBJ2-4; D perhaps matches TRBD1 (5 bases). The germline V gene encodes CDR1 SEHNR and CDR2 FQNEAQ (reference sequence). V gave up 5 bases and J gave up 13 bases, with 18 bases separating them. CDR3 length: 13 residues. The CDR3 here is CASSPPQGLGQYF. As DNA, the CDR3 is TGTGCCAGCAGCCCACCGCAGGGTCTTGGGCAGTACTTC.

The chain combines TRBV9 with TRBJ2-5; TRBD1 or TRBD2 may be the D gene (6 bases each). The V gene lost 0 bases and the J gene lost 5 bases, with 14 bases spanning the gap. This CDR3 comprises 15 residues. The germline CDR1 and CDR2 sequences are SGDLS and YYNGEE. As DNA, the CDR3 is TGTGCCAGCAGCGTAGCACATACAGGGAGGGAGACCCAGTACTTC. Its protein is CASSVAHTGRETQYF.

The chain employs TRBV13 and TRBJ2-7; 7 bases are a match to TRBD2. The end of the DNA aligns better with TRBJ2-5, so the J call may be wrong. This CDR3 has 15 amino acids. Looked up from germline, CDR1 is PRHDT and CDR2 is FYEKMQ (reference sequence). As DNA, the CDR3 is TGTGCCAGCAGCTTACTCTTCAGGGAGGGAGAGACCCAGTACTTC. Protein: CASSLLFREGETQYF.

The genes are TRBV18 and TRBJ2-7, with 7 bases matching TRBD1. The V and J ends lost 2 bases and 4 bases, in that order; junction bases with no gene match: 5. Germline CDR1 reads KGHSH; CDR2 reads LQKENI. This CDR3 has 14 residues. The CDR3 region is CASSPTGTDYEQYF. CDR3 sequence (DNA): TGTGCCAGCTCACCAACCGGGACAGATTACGAGCAGTACTTC.

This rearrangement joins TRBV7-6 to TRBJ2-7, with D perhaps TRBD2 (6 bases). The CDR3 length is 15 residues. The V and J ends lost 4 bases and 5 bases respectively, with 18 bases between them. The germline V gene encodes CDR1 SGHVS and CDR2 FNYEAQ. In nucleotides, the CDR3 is TGTGCCAGCAGCTCAAATAGCGGTATTAGTCACGAGCAGTACTTC. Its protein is CASSSNSGISHEQYF. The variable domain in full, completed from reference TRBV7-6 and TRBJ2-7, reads GAGVSQSPRYKVTKRGQDVALRCDPISGHVSLYWYRQALGQGPEFLTYFNYEAQQDKSGLPNDRFSAERPEGSISTLTIQRTEQRDSAMYRCASSSNSGISHEQYFGPGTRLTVT.